Below, one T cell receptor beta chain is given with its context. Its antigen is currently unknown. This entry comes from a study of post-analysis software for immune sequencing data. Study in general: There were relapsing-remitting, secondary progressive and progressive-relapsing multiple sclerosis among the disease courses included. Findings and limits, study-wide: Controls showed lower frequencies than patients for 4 or 5 TRBV segments, and TRBV5-6, TRBV5-1 and TRBV20-1 were among these. Clustering by F measure revealed strong co-clustering among samples prepared together in one batch. Significantly decreased normalized Chao1 diversity was recorded for multiple sclerosis patients relative to controls.

Trimming removed 7 bases from V and 3 bases from J, with 10 bases in between. Germline CDR1 and CDR2: MDHEN and SYDVKM. The CDR3 runs to 12 residues. The library was made from cDNA and included unique molecular identifiers. Hundreds of thousands of cDNA molecules came from roughly 0.93 to 9.6 million T cells. TCRdb redid the calling of the PCR reads with MiXCR, one entry per CDR3 protein. Counted here are 450,000 or so distinct CDR3 sequences, around 40% occurring once; the ten biggest clones make up about 12%. The TCR comes from a girl between 10 and 17 years old with multiple sclerosis. The specimen sequenced was blood. The rearrangement uses TRBV28 and TRBJ2-7; D gene unclear. This chain's CDR3 is CASKGQFYEQYF. In nucleotides, the CDR3 is TGTGCCAGCAAGGGCCAGTTCTACGAGCAGTACTTC.